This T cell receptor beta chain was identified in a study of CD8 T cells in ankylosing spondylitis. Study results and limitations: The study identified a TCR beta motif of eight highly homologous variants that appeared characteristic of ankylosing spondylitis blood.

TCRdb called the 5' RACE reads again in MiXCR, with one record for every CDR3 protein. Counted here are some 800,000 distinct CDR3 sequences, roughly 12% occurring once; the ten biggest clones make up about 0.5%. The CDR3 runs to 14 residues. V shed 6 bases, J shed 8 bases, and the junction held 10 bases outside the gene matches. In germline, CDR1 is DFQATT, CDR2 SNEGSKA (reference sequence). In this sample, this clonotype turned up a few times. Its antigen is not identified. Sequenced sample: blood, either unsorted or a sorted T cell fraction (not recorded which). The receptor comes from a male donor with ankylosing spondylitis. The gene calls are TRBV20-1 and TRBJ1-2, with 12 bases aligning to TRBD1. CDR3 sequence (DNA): TGCAGTGCGGGGGACAGGGGGCGAAGTATCGGCTACACCTTC. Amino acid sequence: CSAGDRGRSIGYTF.